This is a list of T cell receptor beta chains from one sample in a study of shared clonotypes between healthy human individuals. Measured with immunoSEQ multiplex PCR; TCRdb has only the in-frame clones, and not every one. The repertoire holds roughly 600,000 clones, with 95% to 98% as singletons. The sample was naive CD8+ T cells sorted from blood. These receptors originate from a man aged 25-40 years in good health. Each CDR3 is given with its conserved first and last residue. The order of the fields is J gene, V gene, D gene, clone size, CDR3 DNA, CDR3 protein. The D gene is left open where the match is weak. Clone size appears in some rows only: once, few, many, or a class for an expanded clone.

j_call: TRBJ2-7; v_call: TRBV7-8; d_call: -; clone_size: once; cdr3_nt: TGTGCCAGCAGCCTTCCATCAGGGCCGTCCTCCCCCAGAGGGTACGAGCAGTACTTC; cdr3_aa: CASSLPSGPSSPRGYEQYF
j_call: TRBJ2-1; v_call: TRBV6-1; d_call: -; clone_size: -; cdr3_nt: TGTGCCAGCAGGACTTACAATGAGCAGTTCTTC; cdr3_aa: CASRTYNEQFF
j_call: TRBJ1-1; v_call: TRBV4-1; d_call: -; clone_size: once; cdr3_nt: TGCGCCAGCAGCCAAGGGCGCTCCACTGAAGCTTTCTTT; cdr3_aa: CASSQGRSTEAFF
j_call: TRBJ1-1; v_call: TRBV7-9; d_call: -; clone_size: -; cdr3_nt: TGTGCCAGCAGCTTGCCCAGGTTCATGAACACTGAAGCTTTCTTT; cdr3_aa: CASSLPRFMNTEAFF
j_call: TRBJ2-7; v_call: TRBV19; d_call: TRBD1; clone_size: -; cdr3_nt: TGTGCCAGTAGTCCCGGGACAGGGATCTACGAGCAGTACTTC; cdr3_aa: CASSPGTGIYEQYF
j_call: TRBJ2-7; v_call: TRBV14; d_call: TRBD2; clone_size: -; cdr3_nt: TGTGCCAGCAGCATTCTAGCGGGAGTGGTCTACGAGCAGTACTTC; cdr3_aa: CASSILAGVVYEQYF
j_call: TRBJ2-1; v_call: TRBV11-2; d_call: -; clone_size: -; cdr3_nt: TGTGCCAGCAGCGAGGTGTCCGGGCCCTACAATGAGCAGTTCTTC; cdr3_aa: CASSEVSGPYNEQFF
j_call: TRBJ2-3; v_call: TRBV7-2; d_call: -; clone_size: -; cdr3_nt: TGTGCCAGCAGCTTAGTAGAAGGCCGGTTGGGGACCTTCACAGATACGCAGTATTTT; cdr3_aa: CASSLVEGRLGTFTDTQYF
j_call: TRBJ2-5; v_call: TRBV28; d_call: -; clone_size: -; cdr3_nt: TGTGCCAGCAGTTTCAGGGGGGCGGCTTCAATAGAGACCCAGTACTTC; cdr3_aa: CASSFRGAASIETQYF
j_call: TRBJ2-1; v_call: TRBV9; d_call: TRBD2; clone_size: -; cdr3_nt: TGTGCCAGCAGCGCACGGGACTACCAAAACAATGAGCAGTTCTTC; cdr3_aa: CASSARDYQNNEQFF
j_call: TRBJ2-5; v_call: TRBV5-4; d_call: -; clone_size: -; cdr3_nt: TGTGCCAGCAGCGGAGGAGGAGTTCAAGAGACCCAGTACTTC; cdr3_aa: CASSGGGVQETQYF
j_call: TRBJ2-1; v_call: TRBV7-9; d_call: -; clone_size: -; cdr3_nt: TGTGCCAGCAGCTTATTTCCATCGGGCGTTACGCAGTTCTTC; cdr3_aa: CASSLFPSGVTQFF
j_call: TRBJ2-7; v_call: TRBV11-3; d_call: -; clone_size: -; cdr3_nt: TGTGCCAGCAGCTTAGCCGGGACGGACCAAAGGCAGTACTTC; cdr3_aa: CASSLAGTDQRQYF
j_call: TRBJ2-5; v_call: TRBV2; d_call: -; clone_size: -; cdr3_nt: TGTGCCAGCAGTGAAGTTGAGGGATTTATTTCAGAGACCCAGTACTTC; cdr3_aa: CASSEVEGFISETQYF
j_call: TRBJ2-5; v_call: TRBV4-3; d_call: TRBD2; clone_size: -; cdr3_nt: TGCGCCAGCAGCCCACGGTATAGCGGGATCCAAGAGACCCAGTACTTC; cdr3_aa: CASSPRYSGIQETQYF
j_call: TRBJ1-1; v_call: TRBV29-1; d_call: -; clone_size: -; cdr3_nt: TGCAGCGTTGAGCCTGCCGACGGGGACACTGAAGCTTTCTTT; cdr3_aa: CSVEPADGDTEAFF
j_call: TRBJ2-7; v_call: TRBV27; d_call: TRBD2; clone_size: -; cdr3_nt: TGTGCCAGCAGTTTAATACCTACCTCGGACTATATAGCGGGAGCCGGGGAGCAGTACTTC; cdr3_aa: CASSLIPTSDYIAGAGEQYF
j_call: TRBJ2-1; v_call: TRBV11-2; d_call: -; clone_size: -; cdr3_nt: TGTGCCAGCAGCTTGGGCCTCTGGACCCGCGAAGGGAATGAGCAGTTCTTC; cdr3_aa: CASSLGLWTREGNEQFF
j_call: TRBJ2-5; v_call: TRBV25-1; d_call: -; clone_size: -; cdr3_nt: TGTGCCAGCAGAGCGTCAGTTCAAGAGACCCAGTACTTC; cdr3_aa: CASRASVQETQYF
j_call: TRBJ2-7; v_call: TRBV27; d_call: -; clone_size: -; cdr3_nt: TGTGCCAGCAGTCTCTTTCCACGGAGGAGGGACGAGCAGTACTTC; cdr3_aa: CASSLFPRRRDEQYF
j_call: TRBJ1-5; v_call: TRBV4-1; d_call: -; clone_size: -; cdr3_nt: TGCGCCAGCAGCCAAGCTTCTGGAAGTGAACGGCCCCAGCATTTT; cdr3_aa: CASSQASGSERPQHF
j_call: TRBJ2-2; v_call: TRBV28; d_call: -; clone_size: -; cdr3_nt: TGTGCCAGCAGTTCGGACTTGCGGGAGCTGTTTTTT; cdr3_aa: CASSSDLRELFF
j_call: TRBJ1-2; v_call: TRBV9; d_call: TRBD1; clone_size: -; cdr3_nt: TGTGCCAGCACTATAGGGGACAGGGAAGATTGGGACTATGGCTACACCTTC; cdr3_aa: CASTIGDREDWDYGYTF
j_call: TRBJ1-2; v_call: TRBV27; d_call: -; clone_size: -; cdr3_nt: TGTGCCAGCAGTCCAGGACACGCGGTTTATGGCTACACCTTC; cdr3_aa: CASSPGHAVYGYTF
j_call: TRBJ2-7; v_call: TRBV19; d_call: -; clone_size: -; cdr3_nt: TGTGCCAGTAGTATGTGGGGTCCGGGGGAGCAGTACTTC; cdr3_aa: CASSMWGPGEQYF
j_call: TRBJ2-2; v_call: TRBV4-3; d_call: -; clone_size: -; cdr3_nt: TGCGCCAGCAGCCAAGATAGGGGAAACACCGGGGAGCTGTTTTTT; cdr3_aa: CASSQDRGNTGELFF
j_call: TRBJ2-1; v_call: TRBV6-6; d_call: -; clone_size: -; cdr3_nt: TGTGCCAGCAGTTACTCGGTGGTAGCCGACAATGAGCAGTTCTTC; cdr3_aa: CASSYSVVADNEQFF